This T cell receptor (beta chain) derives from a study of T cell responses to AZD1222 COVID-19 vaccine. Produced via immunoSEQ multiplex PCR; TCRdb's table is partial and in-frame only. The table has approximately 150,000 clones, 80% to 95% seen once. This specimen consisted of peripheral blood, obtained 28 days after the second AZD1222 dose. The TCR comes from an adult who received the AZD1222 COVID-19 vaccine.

CDR3 nucleotide sequence: TGTGCCAGCAGCCCTAAGACTAGCGGGATTTCAAATACGCAGTATTTT. It translates to CASSPKTSGISNTQYF. This chain links TRBV7-3 with TRBJ2-3; TRBD2 matches 11 bases. The CDR3 has 16 amino acids. Germline CDR1 and CDR2: SGHTA and FQGTGA. The V gene end was trimmed by 5 bases and the J gene end by 7 bases; junction bases not matched to a gene: 11.